This entry describes one T cell receptor beta chain. The data originate from a study of blood T cells in healthy people across ages. Germline V gene data show CDR1 as MGHDK and CDR2 as SYGVNS. The V and J ends lost 3 bases and 2 bases respectively, with 10 bases between them. This CDR3 contains 15 residues. A sample-barcoded 5' primer and a J-beta primer mix were used in a second PCR of roughly 7 to 11 cycles. TCRdb itself ran the 5' RACE reads through MiXCR, one entry per CDR3 protein. The sample has about 640,000 distinct CDR3 sequences; approximately 59% are singletons. The chain uses TRBV25-1 and TRBJ2-2, with D maybe TRBD1 (5 bases). The sequence derives from a man aged 60 to 69 in good health. The specimen sequenced was blood. The CDR3 DNA reads TGTGCCAGCAGTGATGACAGCTTAAACACCGGGGAGCTGTTTTTT. Protein: CASSDDSLNTGELFF.